This T cell receptor (beta chain) derives from a study of CD8 T cells in ankylosing spondylitis. Study-wide results and caveats: There was reportedly significant enrichment of clones that were disease-linked in matched ankylosing spondylitis synovial fluid. Among TCR beta sequences, a motif of roughly 8 highly homologous variants appeared characteristic of ankylosing spondylitis blood.

Points on this clonotype: Its antigen is not identified.

TCRdb reprocessed the 5' RACE reads with MiXCR, giving one entry per CDR3 protein. The sample holds some 350,000 distinct CDR3 sequences, roughly 14% seen once. The germline V gene has CDR1 SGDLS and CDR2 YYNGEE. The V end was cut by 0 bases, the J end by 2 bases, with 8 bases between. This CDR3 comprises 15 residues. The receptor's source is a male donor with ankylosing spondylitis or in good health (not recorded which). The V call is TRBV9, the J call TRBJ1-4; TRBD1 might be the D (6 bases). Sequencing used blood, either unsorted or a sorted T cell fraction (not recorded which). The CDR3 region has the DNA TGTGCCAGCAGCGTAGCCGGACAGACTAATGAAAAACTGTTTTTT. Translated: CASSVAGQTNEKLFF.